Following are 20 T cell receptor beta chains from one sample sequenced in a study of blood T cells in healthy people across ages. Combining a sample-barcoded 5' primer with a J-beta primer mix, a second PCR ran for about 6 to 11 cycles. TCRdb redid the calling of the 5' RACE reads with MiXCR, one entry per CDR3 protein. The sample consists of about 970,000 distinct CDR3 sequences, just over 50% of them appearing once. The sample taken for sequencing was blood. All receptors come from a woman in her sixties in good health.

The CDR3 loop is CASSLSTSGTDTQYF. The DNA for the CDR3 is TGTGCCAGCAGTTTATCGACTAGCGGGACAGATACGCAGTATTTT. The chain carries TRBV28 and TRBJ2-3; 10 bases map to TRBD2. The CDR3 is 15 amino acids. After removal of 1 base from V and 3 bases from J, the junction contained 1 base not matched to a gene. Germline lookup yields CDR1 MDHEN and CDR2 SYDVKM.

This clonotype was counted a few times. This chain joins TRBV7-2 and TRBJ1-6; D unclear. The germline CDR1 and CDR2 sequences are SGHTA and FQGNSA. Trimming removed 8 bases from V and 9 bases from J, with 23 bases in between. This CDR3 region has 16 residues. DNA for the CDR3: TGTGCCAGCGGATTTACTGCAGGCAGGCTCGGTTCACCCCTCCACTTT. Protein sequence: CASGFTAGRLGSPLHF.

The J gene is TRBJ2-1, the V gene TRBV21-1; the table's D call TRBD1 went unverified against the DNA. TRBV21-1 is described as a pseudogene. The CDR3 is made up of 17 amino acids. The CDR3 nucleotides read TGTGCCAGCAGCAAAGCGCTTTGGACAGGCTATTACAATGAGCAGTTCTTC. The encoded protein is CASSKALWTGYYNEQFF.

This rearrangement joins TRBV6-5 to TRBJ1-1, with 7 bases identical to TRBD1. The germline gives CDR1 MNHEY, CDR2 SVGAGI. Trimming took 6 bases from V and 0 from J; bases not matched to a gene: 4. This CDR3 region has 14 residues. This CDR3 reads CASRYRGLNTEAFF. The DNA for the CDR3 is TGTGCCAGCAGATACAGGGGCCTGAACACTGAAGCTTTCTTT.

This sequence joins TRBV28 and TRBJ2-5; no reliable D call. The CDR3 runs 13 residues. Germline CDR1 and CDR2: MDHEN and SYDVKM. Trimming left V 0 bases short and J 5 bases short, with 7 bases between. The CDR3 coding sequence is TGTGCCAGCAGTTTATGGGCCAGTGAGACCCAGTACTTC. As protein: CASSLWASETQYF.

This clonotype was seen a handful of times. V gene TRBV7-2 combines with J gene TRBJ1-1; 7 bases match TRBD1. The CDR3 extends over 14 amino acids. V lost 4 bases to trimming and J lost 6 bases; unmatched junction nucleotides: 8. CDR1 is SGHTA, CDR2 FQGNSA, per germline. In DNA form, the CDR3 reads TGTGCCAGCAGCTCGACGACAGGGAGGGCTGAAGCTTTCTTT. It translates to CASSSTTGRAEAFF.

The rearrangement joins TRBV12-3 or TRBV12-4 to TRBJ2-5; D is unresolved. The V end lost 5 bases, the J end lost 5 bases, and 12 bases lay between the germline ends. The CDR3 is 13 residues long. Here the CDR3 DNA reads TGTGCCAGCAGTCACCCCGTTGGGGAGACCCAGTACTTC. Encoded protein: CASSHPVGETQYF.

The V call is TRBV7-2, the J call TRBJ2-3; 8 positions match TRBD1. J was trimmed by 2 bases and V by 5 bases; bases with no gene match: 18. The CDR3 extends over 19 amino acids. From germline, CDR1 is SGHTA and CDR2 FQGNSA. The CDR3 reads CASSPQLGQGALDTDTQYF. Here the CDR3 DNA reads TGTGCCAGCAGCCCCCAATTAGGACAGGGCGCGTTGGACACAGATACGCAGTATTTT.

The chain couples TRBV12-3 or TRBV12-4 to TRBJ2-3; TRBD2 matches at 12 bases. The CDR3 is 15 amino acids. V was pared by 10 bases and J by 3 bases, with 8 bases of the junction left unmatched. This chain's CDR3 is CAISRTSGITDTQYF. For the CDR3, the DNA is TGTGCCATAAGCCGGACTAGCGGGATAACAGATACGCAGTATTTT.

The genes are TRBV27 and TRBJ2-4, with TRBD1 as a possible D gene (5 bases). The length of the CDR3 is 16 residues. The germline V gene has CDR1 MNHEY and CDR2 SMNVEV (reference sequence). Trimming stripped 5 bases from V and 6 bases from J, with 20 bases between. CDR3 DNA: TGTGCCAGCAGTCCCGATAGTCTCGGACATTTAAACATTCAGTACTTC. Its protein product is CASSPDSLGHLNIQYF.

This clonotype was detected a few times. This chain links TRBV28 with TRBJ2-7; TRBD1 is a possible D gene (6 bases). CDR1 is MDHEN and CDR2 is SYDVKM in the germline V gene. The V end was cut by 5 bases, the J end by 0 bases, with 11 bases between. CDR3 length equals 14 residues. CDR3 DNA: TGTGCCAGCAGTACAGACAGGTACTCCTACGAGCAGTACTTC. Protein: CASSTDRYSYEQYF.

This chain connects TRBV20-1 to TRBJ1-2; D unresolved. The ends were cut back, 2 bases at V and 0 bases at J, with 7 bases in the middle. This CDR3 has 13 amino acids. The germline CDR1 and CDR2 sequences are DFQATT and SNEGSKA (reference sequence). The CDR3 loop reads CSARQTANYGYTF. The CDR3 DNA reads as TGCAGTGCTAGACAAACAGCTAACTATGGCTACACCTTC.

V usage is TRBV7-9 and J usage is TRBJ1-2; 9 positions match TRBD1. Trimming took 3 bases from V and 6 from J; bases not matched to a gene: 2. The CDR3 has 13 residues. CDR1 is SEHNR, CDR2 FQNEAQ, per germline (reference sequence). The CDR3 region is CASSFDRGDGYTF. The DNA for the CDR3 is TGTGCCAGCAGCTTTGACAGGGGGGATGGCTACACCTTC.

The chain uses TRBV20-1 and TRBJ1-5; D perhaps matches TRBD1 (6 bases). V gave up 3 bases and J gave up 7 bases, with 13 bases separating them. In germline, CDR1 is DFQATT, CDR2 SNEGSKA (reference sequence). This CDR3 is 13 amino acids long. This CDR3 is CSARAGVGQPQHF. The CDR3 DNA is TGCAGTGCTAGGGCAGGGGTTGGGCAGCCCCAGCATTTT.

The chain has TRBV4-1 and TRBJ2-3; D remains ambiguous. The V end was cut by 1 base, the J end by 1 base, with 6 bases between. The CDR3 consists of 14 residues. Per the germline V gene, CDR1 is MGHRA and CDR2 is YSYEKL. The CDR3 is CASSQVEGTDTQYF. DNA for the CDR3: TGCGCCAGCAGCCAAGTCGAGGGCACAGATACGCAGTATTTT.

The chain couples TRBV7-2 to TRBJ2-5; D is perhaps TRBD2 (6 bases). This CDR3 contains 12 residues. In germline, CDR1 is SGHTA, CDR2 FQGNSA. The V end was cut by 5 bases, the J end by 11 bases, with 15 bases between. CDR3: CASSRRVREQYF. The CDR3 region has the DNA TGTGCCAGCAGCCGCAGGGTTCGGGAGCAGTACTTC.

This clonotype was found a few times. The V call is TRBV5-1, the J call TRBJ2-1; TRBD1 aligns across 7 bases. Looked up from germline, CDR1 is SGHRS and CDR2 is YFSETQ. The length of the CDR3 is 14 residues. V shed 4 bases, J shed 4 bases, and the junction held 5 bases outside the gene matches. As DNA, the CDR3 is TGCGCCAGCAGCCACGGGACAGAGTACAATGAGCAGTTCTTC. Amino acids: CASSHGTEYNEQFF.

The chain employs TRBV20-1 and TRBJ2-3; D perhaps matches TRBD1 (5 bases). Germline loops: CDR1 DFQATT, CDR2 SNEGSKA (reference sequence). CDR3 length equals 14 residues. V shed 3 bases and J shed 1 base, with 11 bases lying between them. The CDR3 loop reads CSASWAGRTDTQYF. The DNA for the CDR3 is TGCAGTGCTAGTTGGGCAGGGCGCACAGATACGCAGTATTTT.

The J gene is TRBJ2-7, the V gene TRBV20-1, with no clear D. The CDR3 totals 10 residues. Trimming left V 3 bases short and J 6 bases short, with 6 bases between. Germline CDR1 and CDR2: DFQATT and SNEGSKA (reference sequence). DNA for the CDR3: TGCAGTGCTAGTTATAGCGAGCAGTACTTC. It is translated as CSASYSEQYF.

This rearrangement joins TRBV4-3 to TRBJ1-2; 8 bases align to TRBD1. From germline, CDR1 is LGHNA and CDR2 YSLEER. This CDR3 has 15 residues. With 3 bases clipped from V and 5 bases from J, the junction kept 8 bases outside the gene matches. The CDR3 loop reads CASSQGTGPRYGYTF. The CDR3 nucleotides are TGCGCCAGCAGCCAGGGGACAGGTCCGCGTTATGGCTACACCTTC.